The source of this T cell receptor (beta chain) is a study of Ad26.COV2.S vaccination and SARS-CoV-2 variants. Clones were sequenced by immunoSEQ multiplex PCR, and TCRdb holds only the in-frame ones, with some missing. The sample comprises about 420,000 clones, more than 75% of which are singletons, and less than 4% rests with the top ten. V lost 3 bases, J lost 4 bases, and 7 bases lay in between. Germline V gene sequence: CDR1 MDHEN, CDR2 SYDVKM. This CDR3 is 13 amino acids long. Treatment described: around 19 received Ad26.COV2.S at low or high dose, single or two shots; about 5 received placebo; per-sample allocation not given. Day 63 following the first vaccine or placebo injection was when the samples were taken.

The rearrangement uses TRBV28 and TRBJ1-5; the D is unclear. This sequence was found in a person aged 18 to 59 who received the Ad26.COV2.S COVID-19 vaccine or a placebo. Sequenced here: peripheral blood, sampled in a trial of Ad26.COV2.S vaccine versus placebo. Written as DNA, the CDR3 is TGTGCCAGCAGTTTGAGCCGTAATCAGCCCCAGCATTTT. Protein sequence: CASSLSRNQPQHF. The whole variable domain, filled in from reference TRBV28 and TRBJ1-5, reads DVKVTQSSRYLVKRTGEKVFLECVQDMDHENMFWYRQDPGLGLRLIYFSYDVKMKEKGDIPEGYSVSREKKERFSLILESASTNQTSMYLCASSLSRNQPQHFGDGTRLSIL.